The 32 T cell receptor beta chains below come from one sample, sequenced in a study of neurological immune-mediated disorders. From the 5' RACE reads, TCRdb called clonotypes with MiXCR, one entry per CDR3 protein. The sample holds tens of thousands of distinct CDR3 sequences, under 4.5% seen once. Material: PBMCs. These TCRs come from a woman between 45 and 60 years old with multiple sclerosis.

This clonotype was counted many times. A much larger clone is a single base away; this may be a read error. V usage is TRBV6-2 or TRBV6-3 and J usage is TRBJ2-4, with 7 nucleotides matching TRBD1. The length of the CDR3 is 14 residues. CDR1 MNHEY and CDR2 SVGEGT come from the germline V gene. The J segment lost 10 bases and the V segment lost 1 base, leaving 7 bases of the junction unmatched. The CDR3: CASSYLAGGKIQYF. Written as DNA, the CDR3 is TGTGCCAGCAGTTACTTGGCAGGGGGAAAAATTCAGTACTTC.

The sample holds many counts of this clonotype. The J gene is TRBJ2-3, the V gene TRBV27, with TRBD2 matching 9 bases. Germline lookup yields CDR1 MNHEY and CDR2 SMNVEV (reference sequence). The CDR3 has 16 amino acids. The V and J ends lost 7 bases and 5 bases, in that order; junction bases with no gene match: 13. The CDR3 nucleotides are TGTGCCAGCAACCTTTTTGCGGGGGGGCAAGGAGATACGCAGTATTTT. It encodes CASNLFAGGQGDTQYF.

This clonotype was recorded at least ten times. CDR3 nucleotides: TGCGCCAGCAGGCGAGGGCTGATGGGGCCGCTTTCACCCCTCCACTTT. Translation: CASRRGLMGPLSPLHF. The rearrangement uses TRBV5-1 and TRBJ1-6; D perhaps matches TRBD1 (5 bases). V lost 5 bases and J lost 9, with 21 bases in between. CDR3 length equals 16 residues. From germline, CDR1 is SGHRS and CDR2 YFSETQ.

This clonotype has at least ten counts. The chain links TRBV12-3 or TRBV12-4 to TRBJ1-1; TRBD1 might be the D (5 bases). This CDR3 is 16 amino acids long. V lost 2 bases to trimming and J lost 1 base, with 14 bases between them. The CDR3 loop reads CASSLLQGVPNTEAFF. CDR3 nucleotides: TGTGCCAGCAGTTTACTTCAAGGGGTACCGAACACTGAAGCTTTCTTT.

This clonotype appeared many times. The rearrangement joins TRBV10-1 to TRBJ1-6; D ambiguous. Trimming left V 5 bases short and J 3 bases short, with 8 bases between. Germline assignment: CDR1 WNHNN and CDR2 SYGVQD (reference sequence). This CDR3 has 14 residues. The CDR3 sequence is CASSPGFYNSPLHF. CDR3 nucleotides: TGCGCCAGCAGTCCGGGATTCTATAATTCACCCCTCCACTTT.

This clonotype was counted at least ten times. The chain carries TRBV27 and TRBJ2-7; 7 nucleotides align to TRBD2. The CDR3 consists of 14 residues. Germline CDR1 reads MNHEY; CDR2 reads SMNVEV (reference sequence). J was trimmed by 2 bases and V by 6 bases; bases with no gene match: 7. The CDR3 region is CASRSGGRTYEQYF. The CDR3 DNA reads TGTGCCAGCAGGTCGGGGGGAAGGACCTACGAGCAGTACTTC.

This clonotype was picked up many times. This chain uses TRBV9 with TRBJ1-1; TRBD1 agrees at 7 bases. Germline values: CDR1 SGDLS, CDR2 YYNGEE. The CDR3 is 11 amino acids. After removal of 7 bases from V and 8 bases from J, the junction contained 5 bases not matched to a gene. Written as DNA, the CDR3 is TGTGCCAGCGGCAGGACAGGAGAAGCTTTCTTT. Residues: CASGRTGEAFF.

This clonotype was seen many times. The chain has TRBV20-1 and TRBJ2-7; 9 positions match TRBD2. V dropped 4 bases and J dropped 2; count of bases not matched to a gene: 6. This CDR3 is built from 14 residues. The germline CDR1 and CDR2 sequences are DFQATT and SNEGSKA (reference sequence). The CDR3: CSATSGGFTYEQYF. The CDR3 coding sequence is TGCAGTGCTACAAGCGGGGGGTTTACCTACGAGCAGTACTTC.

This clonotype was detected many times. The gene calls are TRBV6-2 or TRBV6-3 and TRBJ2-5, with D tentatively TRBD2 (6 bases). The CDR3 extends over 14 amino acids. The V end lost 10 bases, the J end lost 4 bases, and 19 bases lay between the germline ends. Per the germline V gene, CDR1 is MNHEY and CDR2 is SVGEGT. The CDR3 loop reads CAILNRLEGETQYF. The DNA for the CDR3 is TGTGCCATCCTAAATAGACTGGAGGGAGAGACCCAGTACTTC.

The sample holds many counts of this clonotype. The rearrangement links TRBV3-1 to TRBJ1-1; weak D call: TRBD1 (5 bases). This CDR3 comprises 14 residues. Deletions cut 2 bases from V and 1 base from J, with 8 bases between. The germline V gene has CDR1 LGHDT and CDR2 YNNKEL (reference sequence). This CDR3 reads CASSQNDRNTEAFF. The CDR3 region has the DNA TGTGCCAGCAGCCAAAACGACAGGAACACTGAAGCTTTCTTT.

The sample holds many counts of this clonotype. The chain combines TRBV13 with TRBJ2-1; D remains ambiguous. The V end was cut by 1 base, the J end by 0 bases, with 13 bases between. Germline CDR1 PRHDT, CDR2 FYEKMQ (reference sequence). This CDR3 comprises 17 residues. CDR3 bases: TGTGCCAGCAGCTTAGTCGGCAGGTCAAGCTCCTACAATGAGCAGTTCTTC. Translating it yields CASSLVGRSSSYNEQFF.

This clonotype was observed many times. This sequence joins TRBV6-6 and TRBJ2-5, with a weak D call TRBD2 (5 bases). Trimming took off 7 bases at V and 4 bases at J, with 13 bases between the two ends. The CDR3 runs 13 residues. Germline V gene lookup returns CDR1 MNHNY and CDR2 SVGAGI (reference sequence). CDR3 nucleotide sequence: TGTGCCAGCATTAGAGGGTGGGGAGAGACCCAGTACTTC. Its protein is CASIRGWGETQYF.

The table lists this clonotype with many counts. The chain links TRBV29-1 to TRBJ2-3; 8 positions agree with TRBD1. V was clipped by 6 bases and J by 2 bases; unmatched bases: 7. The CDR3 extends over 14 amino acids. The germline gives CDR1 SQVTM, CDR2 ANQGSEA. CDR3 DNA: TGCAGCGTGGCACCGGGACAGGCCACAGATACGCAGTATTTT. Translation: CSVAPGQATDTQYF.

This clonotype showed up many times. The rearrangement joins TRBV7-2 to TRBJ2-3; D is possibly TRBD1 or TRBD2 (6 bases each). Germline CDR1 reads SGHTA; CDR2 reads FQGNSA. Trimming removed 5 bases from V and 2 bases from J, with 14 bases in between. CDR3 length equals 15 residues. Here the CDR3 DNA reads TGTGCCAGCAGCCGACTAGGGGGTTCCACAGATACGCAGTATTTT. Translating it yields CASSRLGGSTDTQYF.

In its sample, this clonotype was seen many times. The chain couples TRBV7-9 to TRBJ1-1; D is ambiguous. Germline V gives CDR1 SEHNR, CDR2 FQNEAQ (reference sequence). The germline V and J ends were trimmed by 5 bases and 2 bases, with 15 bases remaining between them. This CDR3 spans 15 amino acids. This chain's CDR3 is CASSSTSRGNTEAFF. Written as DNA, the CDR3 is TGTGCCAGCAGCAGCACCAGCAGAGGCAACACTGAAGCTTTCTTT.

This clonotype appeared many times. CDR3 DNA sequence: TGCAGCGGAGGGGAAGAGACCCAGTACTTC. Translation gives CSGGEETQYF. The chain has TRBV29-1 and TRBJ2-5; D may match TRBD1 or TRBD2 (5 bases each). V lost 7 bases, J lost 3 bases, and 6 bases lay in between. The germline gives CDR1 SQVTM, CDR2 ANQGSEA. The CDR3 runs to 10 residues.

This clonotype appeared many times. The rearrangement uses TRBV27 and TRBJ1-6; no firm D call. The germline V and J ends were trimmed by 4 bases and 8 bases, with 15 bases remaining between them. Germline lookup yields CDR1 MNHEY and CDR2 SMNVEV (reference sequence). This CDR3 contains 15 residues. Written as DNA, the CDR3 is TGTGCCAGCAGTTCCCCGATAAGGTTGCATTCACCCCTCCACTTT. It yields the protein CASSSPIRLHSPLHF.

This clonotype was detected many times. The CDR3 DNA follows: TGCAGTGCTCCCGAGCTGATTACTAGCGCACAAGAGACCCAGTACTTC. Translating gives CSAPELITSAQETQYF. This sequence joins TRBV20-1 and TRBJ2-5; TRBD2 matches at 7 bases. Germline V gene data show CDR1 as DFQATT and CDR2 as SNEGSKA (reference sequence). The CDR3 contains 16 residues. Trimming at V came to 5 bases and at J to 2 bases, leaving 14 bases not matched to a gene.

The sample holds many counts of this clonotype. The rearrangement joins TRBV12-3 or TRBV12-4 to TRBJ2-2; TRBD2 agrees at 8 bases. V was pared by 0 bases and J by 5 bases, with 5 bases of the junction left unmatched. This CDR3 contains 16 residues. Written as DNA, the CDR3 is TGTGCCAGCAGTTTAGCGGGACTAGGGAGGACCGGGGAGCTGTTTTTT. Translating gives CASSLAGLGRTGELFF.

This clonotype was seen many times. The chain has TRBV27 and TRBJ1-4; the match to TRBD1 covers 8 bases. Germline trimming cut 6 bases from V and 5 bases from J; bases unmatched to any gene: 8. CDR3 length: 15 amino acids. Germline assignment: CDR1 MNHEY and CDR2 SMNVEV (reference sequence). The CDR3 region has the DNA TGTGCCAGCAGCCCCGGGACAGGTGTAAATGAAAAACTGTTTTTT. Its translation is CASSPGTGVNEKLFF.

This clonotype was detected many times. The chain is built from TRBV12-3 or TRBV12-4 and TRBJ1-1, with no clear D. This CDR3 is 13 amino acids long. V was trimmed by 6 bases and J by 11 bases, leaving 19 bases between them. The CDR3 spells CASSPFPSPRAFF. The CDR3 DNA is TGTGCCAGCAGCCCCTTCCCCTCACCGAGGGCTTTCTTT.

At least ten counts were recorded for this clonotype. This rearrangement joins TRBV6-5 to TRBJ2-3; 10 bases match TRBD2. Germline V CDR1 and CDR2: MNHEY, SVGAGI. This CDR3 spans 14 amino acids. The CDR3 region has the DNA TGTGCAGCGGGGGGGGGCCCTAGCACAGATACGCAGTATTTT. This codes for CAAGGGPSTDTQYF.

This clonotype has ten or more counts. This chain uses TRBV5-6 with TRBJ2-4; 9 positions match TRBD2. The germline gives CDR1 SGHDT, CDR2 YYEEEE. Germline trimming cut 0 bases from V and 0 bases from J; bases unmatched to any gene: 4. The CDR3 runs 17 residues. The DNA of the CDR3 is TGTGCCAGCAGCTTGGCCCTAGCGGGGTTAGCCAAAAACATTCAGTACTTC. Its translation is CASSLALAGLAKNIQYF.

This clonotype was counted only a few times. This sequence may be a read error, since a much larger clone differs from it by one base. The chain is built from TRBV6-5 and TRBJ2-3; no clear D. The germline CDR1 and CDR2 sequences are MNHEY and SVGAGI. The CDR3 loop spans 13 amino acids. DNA of the CDR3: TGTGCCAGCAGTTACGGGAACACAGATAAGCAGTATTTT. Translation: CASSYGNTDKQYF.

There are many counts of this clonotype. The genes are TRBV12-3 or TRBV12-4 and TRBJ2-3; possible D gene TRBD2, 7 bases. Trimming pared 7 bases from V and 2 bases from J, leaving 10 bases between. The CDR3 is 13 residues long. This CDR3 reads CASIGGPTDTQYF. DNA of the CDR3: TGTGCCAGCATCGGGGGGCCCACAGATACGCAGTATTTT.

This clonotype was detected many times. The genes are TRBV6-5 and TRBJ1-1; D is uncertain. The V gene lost 4 bases and the J gene lost 7 bases, with 13 bases spanning the gap. Germline V lookup: CDR1 MNHEY, CDR2 SVGAGI. The CDR3 has 13 amino acids. CDR3 protein: CASSSPTRGEAFF. The CDR3 DNA is TGTGCCAGCAGTTCCCCAACACGGGGTGAAGCTTTCTTT.

In this sample, this clonotype turned up many times. The J gene is TRBJ2-5, the V gene TRBV10-3; D may be TRBD1 or TRBD2 (6 bases each). Between the trimmed V and J ends, which lost 8 bases and 5 bases, there was a span of 24 bases. This CDR3 has 16 residues. Germline values: CDR1 ENHRY, CDR2 SYGVKD. CDR3 in DNA: TGTGCCATCGCGACAGGAAGGAGGGACCAAGATGAGACCCAGTACTTC. It is translated as CAIATGRRDQDETQYF.

This clonotype was detected many times. This CDR3 reads CASSLEGGLAGVLYEQYF. CDR3 coding DNA: TGCGCCAGCAGCTTGGAGGGGGGCCTAGCGGGGGTCCTCTACGAGCAGTACTTC. This chain uses TRBV5-1 with TRBJ2-7, with 10 bases matching TRBD2. V shed 0 bases and J 3 bases; nucleotides not matched to a gene: 12. CDR3 length equals 18 residues. Germline V CDR1 and CDR2: SGHRS, YFSETQ.

In its sample, this clonotype was seen many times. The chain has TRBV4-3 and TRBJ2-2, with unresolved D. V shed 5 bases and J shed 4 bases, with 5 bases lying between them. This CDR3 contains 12 residues. Germline V gene sequence: CDR1 LGHNA, CDR2 YSLEER. The CDR3 here is CASSDITGELFF. The CDR3 bases are TGCGCCAGCAGCGACATCACCGGGGAGCTGTTTTTT.

This clonotype was seen at least ten times. The chain has TRBV7-8 and TRBJ2-2; D is perhaps TRBD2 (6 bases). The CDR3 is made up of 15 amino acids. Between the trimmed V and J ends, which lost 4 bases and 2 bases, there was a span of 11 bases. CDR1 and CDR2 from the germline V gene are SGHVS and FQNEAQ. The CDR3 here is CASSSRLENTGELFF. CDR3 bases: TGTGCCAGCAGCTCAAGACTAGAAAACACCGGGGAGCTGTTTTTT.

This clonotype was found many times. The chain has TRBV7-2 and TRBJ2-7; 8 bases fit TRBD2. The germline CDR1 and CDR2 sequences are SGHTA and FQGNSA. The CDR3 has 14 amino acids. Losses at the gene ends were 10 bases for V and 0 bases for J; bases not matched to a gene: 8. DNA for the CDR3: TGTGCCACCACGACGGGGGGGAGCTCCTACGAGCAGTACTTC. It is translated as CATTTGGSSYEQYF.

This clonotype was seen only a few times. The V gene is TRBV20-1, the J gene TRBJ2-7, with D tentatively TRBD1 or TRBD2 (5 bases each). The V end was cut by 3 bases, the J end by 1 base, with 13 bases between. This CDR3 is 14 amino acids long. The V gene's germline CDR1 is DFQATT and CDR2 SNEGSKA (reference sequence). The CDR3, as DNA: TGCAGTGCTAGTTTCCCGGGGCAGTCCTACGAGCAGTACTTC. This gives the protein CSASFPGQSYEQYF.